Shown below are 28 T cell receptor beta chains from a single sample sequenced in a study of blood T cell repertoires in COVID-19. Data came from immunoSEQ multiplex PCR; TCRdb stores just in-frame clones and leaves some out. The data show roughly 91,000 clones, roughly 84% seen once. The sequencing sample was made of peripheral blood. These receptor sequences come from a man between 65 and 80 years old with active or convalescent COVID-19.

J is TRBJ2-1 and V is TRBV4-2; possibly TRBD2 for D (5 bases). This CDR3 has 16 amino acids. The V end lost 3 bases, the J end lost 1 base, and 13 bases lay between the germline ends. Germline loops: CDR1 LGHNA, CDR2 YNFKEQ. CDR3 nucleotides: TGTGCCAGCAGCCATCCCGCCCGGGGATCCTACAATGAGCAGTTCTTC. Its protein is CASSHPARGSYNEQFF.

The chain couples TRBV18 to TRBJ2-7, with a possible D match to TRBD2 (5 bases). In germline, CDR1 is KGHSH, CDR2 LQKENI. Between the trimmed V and J ends, which lost 3 bases and 1 base, there was a span of 13 bases. The CDR3 has 15 amino acids. Here the CDR3 reads CASSPGSRGSYEQYF. In DNA, the CDR3 is TGTGCCAGCTCACCCGGGTCTCGGGGTTCCTACGAGCAGTACTTC.

The chain has TRBV7-3 and TRBJ1-2, with 7 bases matching TRBD1. The V segment lost 6 bases and the J segment 10 bases; nucleotides outside the gene matches: 8. The CDR3 runs 12 residues. The germline V gene encodes CDR1 SGHTA and CDR2 FQGTGA. The CDR3 loop reads CASSNPGQTYTF. In nucleotides, the CDR3 is TGTGCCAGCAGTAATCCGGGACAGACCTACACCTTC.

The V gene is TRBV6-6, the J gene TRBJ1-3; possible D gene TRBD1, 6 bases. Trimming took off 5 bases at V and 4 bases at J, with 12 bases between the two ends. This CDR3 spans 14 amino acids. Germline lookup yields CDR1 MNHNY and CDR2 SVGAGI (reference sequence). The CDR3: CASSPRTAGNTIYF. In DNA form, the CDR3 reads TGTGCCAGCAGTCCTCGGACAGCCGGAAACACCATATATTTT.

In DNA form, the CDR3 reads TGTGCCAGCAGCGTCGGGGTAGGAAACACCATATATTTT. Encoded protein: CASSVGVGNTIYF. The rearrangement joins TRBV7-9 to TRBJ1-3; no clear D. The CDR3 runs 13 residues. Trimming cost V 5 bases and J 4 bases, with 9 bases left between them. Looked up from germline, CDR1 is SEHNR and CDR2 is FQNEAQ (reference sequence).

This chain joins TRBV6-2 or TRBV6-3 and TRBJ2-1; 8 bases are shared with TRBD1. The CDR3 covers 16 residues. Per the germline V gene, CDR1 is MNHEY and CDR2 is SVGEGT. V lost 5 bases, J lost 1 base, and 7 bases stayed unmatched. The CDR3 protein is CASSSGRDRSYNEQFF. The CDR3 DNA reads TGTGCCAGCAGTAGCGGCCGGGACAGGTCCTACAATGAGCAGTTCTTC.

V usage is TRBV2 and J usage is TRBJ1-1; D is uncertain. Germline V gives CDR1 SNHLY, CDR2 FYNNEI. Trimming took off 4 bases at V and 6 bases at J, with 6 bases between the two ends. This CDR3 is 11 amino acids long. The CDR3 bases are TGTGCCAGCAGTGTTGCAGCTGAAGCTTTCTTT. It specifies CASSVAAEAFF.

The genes are TRBV7-9 and TRBJ2-5, with 14 bases fitting TRBD2. The CDR3 contains 15 residues. Trimming cost V 5 bases and J 5 bases; bases outside gene matches: 4. Germline CDR1 and CDR2: SEHNR and FQNEAQ (reference sequence). The CDR3: CASSLGLAGGETQYF. In DNA form, the CDR3 reads TGTGCCAGCAGCCTCGGACTAGCGGGGGGTGAGACCCAGTACTTC.

The chain combines TRBV7-9 with TRBJ2-2; TRBD1 matches at 11 bases. Germline V lookup: CDR1 SEHNR, CDR2 FQNEAQ (reference sequence). This CDR3 comprises 14 residues. Unmatched junction bases numbered 2, after V lost 5 bases and J lost 6 bases. The CDR3 DNA sequence: TGTGCCAGCAGCAGGACAGGGGGCTCCGGGGAGCTGTTTTTT. Its protein is CASSRTGGSGELFF. Full variable domain (remainder filled in from reference TRBV7-9 and TRBJ2-2): DTGVSQNPRHKITKRGQNVTFRCDPISEHNRLYWYRQTLGQGPEFLTYFQNEAQLEKSRLLSDRFSAERPKGSFSTLEIQRTEQGDSAMYLCASSRTGGSGELFFGEGSRLTVL.

J is TRBJ2-2 and V is TRBV11-2; D possibly corresponds to TRBD1 (6 bases). The CDR3 spans 17 residues. V lost 1 base and J lost 5, with 17 bases in between. From germline, CDR1 is SGHAT and CDR2 FQNNGV. CDR3 residues: CASSLVGSGERTGELFF. CDR3 sequence (DNA): TGTGCCAGCAGCTTAGTAGGATCAGGGGAAAGGACCGGGGAGCTGTTTTTT.

The chain links TRBV19 to TRBJ2-5, with 8 nucleotides matching TRBD1. The CDR3 runs 16 residues. V gave up 6 bases and J gave up 1 base; unmatched junction bases: 10. Germline CDR1 reads LNHDA; CDR2 reads SQIVND (reference sequence). The CDR3 DNA follows: TGTGCCAGTAGAACCGGGACAGGAGCCTCCCAAGAGACCCAGTACTTC. The encoded protein is CASRTGTGASQETQYF.

This rearrangement joins TRBV19 to TRBJ1-6; perhaps TRBD1 as D (6 bases). Between the trimmed V and J ends, which lost 3 bases and 0 bases, there was a span of 12 bases. The CDR3 length is 17 residues. Germline V gene sequence: CDR1 LNHDA, CDR2 SQIVND (reference sequence). The CDR3 nucleotides read TGTGCCAGTAGTATCCGACAGGCTTCCTCCTATAATTCACCCCTCCACTTT. Protein product: CASSIRQASSYNSPLHF.

The chain is built from TRBV7-9 and TRBJ1-1, with no clear D. Germline V lookup: CDR1 SEHNR, CDR2 FQNEAQ (reference sequence). This CDR3 has 13 residues. With 4 bases removed from V and 1 base from J, the gap between germline ends came to 7 bases. CDR3 DNA: TGTGCCAGCAGCTCACTCCAGAACACTGAAGCTTTCTTT. This translates into CASSSLQNTEAFF.

The CDR3 sequence: CASSLAFPNTEAFF. DNA for the CDR3: TGTGCCAGCAGCTTAGCTTTCCCAAACACTGAAGCTTTCTTT. This rearrangement joins TRBV7-8 to TRBJ1-1, with D hard to call. The CDR3 is 14 residues long. Trimming removed 0 bases from V and 2 bases from J, with 7 bases in between. The germline V gene encodes CDR1 SGHVS and CDR2 FQNEAQ.

This clone was seen a few times. The V gene is TRBV20-1, the J gene TRBJ1-5, with D unresolved. The ends were cut back, 3 bases at V and 4 bases at J, with 7 bases in the middle. Germline lookup yields CDR1 DFQATT and CDR2 SNEGSKA (reference sequence). CDR3 length: 12 amino acids. The CDR3: CSASSPNQPQHF. CDR3 sequence (DNA): TGCAGTGCTAGTTCTCCTAATCAGCCCCAGCATTTT.

This chain connects TRBV7-2 to TRBJ2-7; 7 bases align to TRBD2. With V trimmed by 3 bases and J by 6 bases, 8 bases remained unmatched. This CDR3 comprises 14 residues. Germline V gene sequence: CDR1 SGHTA, CDR2 FQGNSA. The CDR3 here is CASSFQGLSSEQYF. The CDR3 DNA sequence: TGTGCCAGCAGCTTCCAGGGACTATCTTCCGAGCAGTACTTC.

The V call is TRBV19, the J call TRBJ1-2; 9 bases fit TRBD1. J gave up 7 bases and V 4 bases, and 13 bases lay outside the gene matches. This CDR3 is 16 amino acids long. CDR1 and CDR2 (germline): LNHDA, SQIVND (reference sequence). Written as DNA, the CDR3 is TGTGCCAGTAGTAGAATACCGGGACAGGGAGCGCCTGGCTACACCTTC. Its protein is CASSRIPGQGAPGYTF.

The chain uses TRBV5-1 and TRBJ1-3; D gene ambiguous. The V end was cut by 2 bases, the J end by 0 bases, with 9 bases between. In germline, CDR1 is SGHRS, CDR2 YFSETQ. This CDR3 contains 15 residues. The CDR3 reads CASSFSGNSGNTIYF. CDR3 bases: TGCGCCAGCAGCTTCAGCGGCAACTCTGGAAACACCATATATTTT.

This rearrangement joins TRBV28 to TRBJ1-5; perhaps TRBD1 as D (5 bases). V was shortened by 1 base and J by 0 bases, with 7 bases between the two germline ends. Germline loops: CDR1 MDHEN, CDR2 SYDVKM. This CDR3 region has 15 residues. Written as DNA, the CDR3 is TGTGCCAGCAGTTTATACAGGCTTAGCAATCAGCCCCAGCATTTT. It is translated as CASSLYRLSNQPQHF. The full variable domain, completed using reference TRBV28 and TRBJ1-5, is DVKVTQSSRYLVKRTGEKVFLECVQDMDHENMFWYRQDPGLGLRLIYFSYDVKMKEKGDIPEGYSVSREKKERFSLILESASTNQTSMYLCASSLYRLSNQPQHFGDGTRLSIL.

The V call is TRBV7-2, the J call TRBJ2-3; D unresolved. Per the germline V gene, CDR1 is SGHTA and CDR2 is FQGNSA. The CDR3 has 15 amino acids. The V end was cut by 1 base, the J end by 0 bases, with 8 bases between. The CDR3 region has the DNA TGTGCCAGCAGCTTAGGACTGGATAGCACAGATACGCAGTATTTT. It encodes CASSLGLDSTDTQYF.

J is TRBJ1-4 and V is TRBV5-1; D is perhaps TRBD1 (5 bases). The CDR3 covers 15 residues. V lost 0 bases to trimming and J lost 2 bases, with 8 bases between them. CDR1 is SGHRS, CDR2 YFSETQ, per germline. The CDR3 spells CASSLEQGTNEKLFF. Written as DNA, the CDR3 is TGCGCCAGCAGCTTGGAGCAGGGTACTAATGAAAAACTGTTTTTT.

The chain combines TRBV28 with TRBJ1-2, with D perhaps TRBD1 (5 bases). This CDR3 is 14 amino acids long. Germline V gives CDR1 MDHEN, CDR2 SYDVKM. Trimming removed 2 bases from V and 4 bases from J, with 11 bases in between. The CDR3 region has the DNA TGTGCCAGCAGTTTAAGACAGCCCCCCTATGGCTACACCTTC. It yields the protein CASSLRQPPYGYTF.

V and J are TRBV30 and TRBJ1-1; D may be TRBD1 (5 bases). This CDR3 has 14 amino acids. The germline CDR1 and CDR2 sequences are GTSNPN and SVGIG (reference sequence). With 3 bases removed from V and 4 bases from J, the gap between germline ends came to 15 bases. The CDR3 coding sequence is TGTGCCTGGAGGGTTCAGGGTTTAGGCACTGAAGCTTTCTTT. Translating gives CAWRVQGLGTEAFF.

The chain links TRBV12-5 to TRBJ1-2; the D gene is possibly TRBD1 (6 bases). This CDR3 has 13 amino acids. CDR1 LGHNT and CDR2 FRNRAP come from the germline V gene. The V gene lost 5 bases and the J gene lost 13 bases, with 20 bases spanning the gap. CDR3 nucleotides: TGTGCTAGTGGTCCGACCGGGACACGGGGTCTCACCTTC. It is translated as CASGPTGTRGLTF.

The chain carries TRBV4-3 and TRBJ2-1; 9 bases fit TRBD1. Trimming took 8 bases from V and 4 from J; bases not matched to a gene: 9. Germline CDR1 reads LGHNA; CDR2 reads YSLEER. This CDR3 region has 15 residues. The CDR3 is CASGNNRGHYNEQFF. CDR3 sequence (DNA): TGCGCCAGCGGAAACAACAGGGGGCATTACAATGAGCAGTTCTTC.

This clone was detected only a few times. The chain joins TRBV2 to TRBJ1-1; 11 bases match TRBD1. The CDR3 extends over 15 amino acids. CDR1 is SNHLY and CDR2 is FYNNEI in the germline V gene. With V trimmed by 6 bases and J by 4 bases, 7 bases remained unmatched. The chain's CDR3 is CASSPDRGLVTEAFF. CDR3 sequence (DNA): TGTGCCAGCAGCCCGGACAGGGGGCTAGTCACTGAAGCTTTCTTT.

The chain links TRBV19 to TRBJ1-4, with TRBD1 matching 8 bases. This CDR3 spans 13 amino acids. The V and J ends lost 5 bases and 7 bases, in that order; junction bases with no gene match: 3. Germline loops: CDR1 LNHDA, CDR2 SQIVND (reference sequence). CDR3 DNA sequence: TGTGCCAGTAGTGCGGACAGGGTTGAAAAACTGTTTTTT. It yields the protein CASSADRVEKLFF.

Concerning this clone: One end of the junction fails to match germline, which may point to a read error. The genes are TRBV7-7 and TRBJ2-1; 8 bases map to TRBD1. CDR1 and CDR2 from the germline V gene are SSHAT and FNYEAQ (reference sequence). The CDR3 extends over 18 amino acids. CDR3 in DNA: TGTGCTAGCAGCCAAAATTGCTACAGGGGGAGGTCCCACAATGAGCAGTTCTTC. Translated: CASSQNCYRGRSHNEQFF.